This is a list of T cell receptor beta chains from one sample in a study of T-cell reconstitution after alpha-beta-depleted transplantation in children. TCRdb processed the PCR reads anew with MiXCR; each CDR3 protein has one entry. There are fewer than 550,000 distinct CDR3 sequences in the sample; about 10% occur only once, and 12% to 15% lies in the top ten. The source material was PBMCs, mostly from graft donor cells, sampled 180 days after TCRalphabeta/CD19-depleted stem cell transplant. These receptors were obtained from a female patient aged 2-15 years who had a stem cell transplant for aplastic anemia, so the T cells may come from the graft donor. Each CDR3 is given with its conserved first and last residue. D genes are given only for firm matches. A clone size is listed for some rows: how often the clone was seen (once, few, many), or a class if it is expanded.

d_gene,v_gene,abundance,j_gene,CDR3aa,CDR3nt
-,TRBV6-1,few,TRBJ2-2,CASSLIVFTGELFF,TGTGCCAGCTCCCTGATAGTTTTCACCGGGGAGCTGTTTTTT
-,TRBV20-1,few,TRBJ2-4,CSAGGRNIQYF,TGCAGTGCTGGAGGGAGAAACATTCAGTACTTC
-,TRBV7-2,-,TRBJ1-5,CASSRQLSNQPQHF,TGTGCCAGCAGCCGACAGCTTAGCAATCAGCCCCAGCATTTT
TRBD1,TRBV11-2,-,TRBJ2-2,CASSSSLRGTGGSSGELFF,TGTGCCAGCAGCTCTAGTCTCAGGGGGACAGGGGGTTCGTCCGGGGAGCTGTTTTTT
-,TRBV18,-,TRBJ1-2,CASSPLGNYGYTF,TGTGCCAGCTCACCACTCGGAAACTATGGCTACACCTTC
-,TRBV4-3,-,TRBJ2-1,CASSQRGGLSSYNEQFF,TGCGCCAGCAGCCAAAGGGGGGGATTAAGCTCCTACAATGAGCAGTTCTTC
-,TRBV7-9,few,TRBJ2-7,CASSSMDTAYEQYF,TGTGCCAGCAGCTCCATGGACACGGCCTACGAGCAGTACTTC
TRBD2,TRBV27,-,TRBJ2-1,CASSTRTSGGVNEQFF,TGTGCCAGCAGTACGCGGACTAGCGGGGGGGTAAATGAGCAGTTCTTC
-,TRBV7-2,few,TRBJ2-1,CASSFGLTGYEQFF,TGTGCCAGCAGCTTCGGACTAACGGGGTATGAGCAGTTCTTC
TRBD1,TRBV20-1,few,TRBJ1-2,CSARHRGEGYTF,TGCAGTGCTCGACACAGGGGAGAAGGCTACACCTTC
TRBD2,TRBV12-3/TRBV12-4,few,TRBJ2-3,CASSFVSGGTDTQYF,TGTGCCAGCAGTTTCGTTAGCGGGGGAACAGATACGCAGTATTTT
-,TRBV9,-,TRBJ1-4,CASSVHATNEKLFF,TGTGCCAGCAGCGTACATGCAACTAATGAAAAACTGTTTTTT
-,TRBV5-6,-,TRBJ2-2,CASSLSLFGGELFF,TGTGCCAGCAGCTTGAGCCTTTTCGGCGGGGAGCTGTTTTTT
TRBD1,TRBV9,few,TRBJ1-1,CASSPRDRGTNTEAFF,TGTGCCAGCAGCCCCCGGGACAGGGGGACGAACACTGAAGCTTTCTTT
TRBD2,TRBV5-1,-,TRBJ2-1,CASSTWELAGGYNEQFF,TGCGCCAGCAGCACCTGGGAACTAGCGGGAGGTTACAATGAGCAGTTCTTC
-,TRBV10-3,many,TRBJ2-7,CAISGSSYEQYF,TGTGCCATTAGTGGGAGCTCCTACGAGCAGTACTTC
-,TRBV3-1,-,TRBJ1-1,CASGRRNTEAFF,TGTGCCAGCGGGCGACGGAACACTGAAGCTTTCTTT
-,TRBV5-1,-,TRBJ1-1,CASDRGDGWAGGEAFF,TGCGCCAGCGACCGGGGGGACGGCTGGGCGGGAGGTGAAGCTTTCTTT
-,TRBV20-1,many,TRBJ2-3,CSARDTGSPSHLDTQYF,TGCAGTGCTAGAGATACAGGGAGTCCCTCTCACCTAGATACGCAGTATTTT
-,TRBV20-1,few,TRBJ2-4,CSANPGATKNIQYF,TGCAGTGCCAACCCAGGGGCGACCAAAAACATTCAGTACTTC
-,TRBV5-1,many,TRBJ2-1,CASSGEKSSYNEQFF,TGCGCCAGCTCGGGGGAGAAAAGCTCCTACAATGAGCAGTTCTTC
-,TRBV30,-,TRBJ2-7,CACSVLSKTYEQYF,TGTGCCTGTAGTGTATTGAGTAAGACCTACGAGCAGTACTTC
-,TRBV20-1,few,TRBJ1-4,CSVGKKRLTNEKLFF,TGCAGTGTCGGGAAAAAACGACTCACTAATGAAAAACTGTTTTTT
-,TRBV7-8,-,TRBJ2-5,CASRRILETQYF,TGTGCCAGCAGGAGAATCTTAGAGACCCAGTACTTC
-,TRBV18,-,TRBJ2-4,CASSPSRVPIQYF,TGTGCCAGCTCACCAAGCCGCGTTCCCATTCAGTACTTC
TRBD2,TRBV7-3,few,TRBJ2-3,CASSLIGLAGGLASTDTQYF,TGTGCCAGCAGCTTAATTGGACTAGCGGGAGGACTCGCTAGCACAGATACGCAGTATTTT
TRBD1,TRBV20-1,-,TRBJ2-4,CSANRDRGKNIQYF,TGCAGTGCTAACCGGGACAGGGGAAAAAACATTCAGTACTTC
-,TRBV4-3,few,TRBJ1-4,CASSQAGRSNEKLFF,TGCGCCAGCAGCCAAGCGGGCCGGTCTAATGAAAAACTGTTTTTT
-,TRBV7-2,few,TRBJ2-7,CASSSTMGEQYF,TGTGCCAGCAGCTCGACCATGGGCGAGCAGTACTTC
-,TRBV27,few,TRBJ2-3,CATGTDTQYF,TGTGCCACCGGAACAGATACGCAGTATTTT
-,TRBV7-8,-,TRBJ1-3,CASSLALGVRNTIYF,TGTGCCAGCAGCTTAGCGCTAGGGGTGCGAAACACCATATATTTT
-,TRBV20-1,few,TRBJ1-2,CSARDEQLRENYGYTF,TGCAGTGCTAGAGATGAACAGCTCCGGGAAAACTATGGCTACACCTTC
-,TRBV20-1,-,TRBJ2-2,CSALAGELFF,TGCAGTGCCCTGGCCGGGGAGCTGTTTTTT
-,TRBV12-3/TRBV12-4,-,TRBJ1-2,CASSLETVHGYTF,TGTGCCAGCAGTTTAGAGACAGTCCATGGCTACACCTTC
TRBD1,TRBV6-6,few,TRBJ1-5,CATRDRGNQPQHF,TGTGCCACCAGAGACAGGGGGAATCAGCCCCAGCATTTT
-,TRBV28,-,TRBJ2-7,CASSLSPRTDTYEQYF,TGTGCCAGCAGTTTAAGTCCTCGGACGGATACCTACGAGCAGTACTTC
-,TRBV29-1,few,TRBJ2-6,CSAFDSGANGLTF,TGCAGCGCCTTTGACTCTGGGGCCAACGGCCTGACTTTC
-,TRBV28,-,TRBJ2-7,CASSSDRLSQIF,TGTGCCAGCAGCTCTGACAGGCTGAGTCAGATCTTC
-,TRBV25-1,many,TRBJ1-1,CASTLTGIGSNTEAFF,TGTGCCAGCACTTTAACAGGGATCGGGTCGAACACTGAAGCTTTCTTT
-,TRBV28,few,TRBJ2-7,CASTPGLSCEQYF,TGTGCCAGCACTCCGGGACTTTCTTGCGAGCAGTACTTC
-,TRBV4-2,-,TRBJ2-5,CASSQGRRLGSRETQYF,TGTGCCAGCAGCCAGGGCAGGCGCCTCGGGAGTCGAGAGACCCAGTACTTC
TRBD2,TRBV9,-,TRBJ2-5,CASSAGRAETQYF,TGTGCCAGCAGTGCCGGGAGGGCGGAGACCCAGTACTTC
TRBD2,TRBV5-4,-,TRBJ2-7,CASSPQGASGSSYEQYF,TGTGCCAGCAGCCCTCAAGGGGCTAGCGGGTCCTCCTACGAGCAGTACTTC
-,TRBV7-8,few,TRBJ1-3,CASAPLEGNTIYF,TGTGCCAGCGCCCCCCTCGAAGGAAACACCATATATTTT
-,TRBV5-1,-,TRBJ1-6,CASSPGTSTYNSPLHF,TGCGCCAGCAGCCCAGGGACAAGCACCTATAATTCACCCCTCCACTTT
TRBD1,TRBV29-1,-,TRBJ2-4,CSVGTGNIQYF,TGCAGCGTTGGGACAGGGAACATTCAGTACTTC
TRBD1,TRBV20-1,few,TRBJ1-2,CSAVGQGKTGYTF,TGCAGTGCTGTCGGACAGGGGAAAACTGGCTACACCTTC
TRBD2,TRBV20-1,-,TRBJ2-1,CSADLAGGTHNEQFF,TGCAGTGCTGATCTAGCGGGAGGAACCCACAATGAGCAGTTCTTC
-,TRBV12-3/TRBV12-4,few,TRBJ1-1,CASSWGDGSNTEAFF,TGTGCCAGCAGTTGGGGAGATGGATCGAACACTGAAGCTTTCTTT
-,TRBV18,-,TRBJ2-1,CASSPTRKAVSSYNEQFF,TGTGCCAGCTCACCAACGCGGAAAGCGGTTAGCTCCTACAATGAGCAGTTCTTC
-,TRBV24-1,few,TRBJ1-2,CATSDRYNQDYGYTF,TGTGCCACCAGTGACCGATACAACCAGGACTATGGCTACACCTTC
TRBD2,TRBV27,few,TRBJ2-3,CASSQPPLAGGRTDTQYF,TGTGCCAGCAGCCAACCCCCCCTAGCGGGAGGGCGCACAGATACGCAGTATTTT
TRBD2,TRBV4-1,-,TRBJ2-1,CASSHGRADTYNEQFF,TGCGCCAGCAGCCACGGGAGGGCCGATACCTACAATGAGCAGTTCTTC
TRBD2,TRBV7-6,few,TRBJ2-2,CASSSWGGPNTGELFF,TGTGCCAGCAGCTCGTGGGGGGGACCGAACACCGGGGAGCTGTTTTTT